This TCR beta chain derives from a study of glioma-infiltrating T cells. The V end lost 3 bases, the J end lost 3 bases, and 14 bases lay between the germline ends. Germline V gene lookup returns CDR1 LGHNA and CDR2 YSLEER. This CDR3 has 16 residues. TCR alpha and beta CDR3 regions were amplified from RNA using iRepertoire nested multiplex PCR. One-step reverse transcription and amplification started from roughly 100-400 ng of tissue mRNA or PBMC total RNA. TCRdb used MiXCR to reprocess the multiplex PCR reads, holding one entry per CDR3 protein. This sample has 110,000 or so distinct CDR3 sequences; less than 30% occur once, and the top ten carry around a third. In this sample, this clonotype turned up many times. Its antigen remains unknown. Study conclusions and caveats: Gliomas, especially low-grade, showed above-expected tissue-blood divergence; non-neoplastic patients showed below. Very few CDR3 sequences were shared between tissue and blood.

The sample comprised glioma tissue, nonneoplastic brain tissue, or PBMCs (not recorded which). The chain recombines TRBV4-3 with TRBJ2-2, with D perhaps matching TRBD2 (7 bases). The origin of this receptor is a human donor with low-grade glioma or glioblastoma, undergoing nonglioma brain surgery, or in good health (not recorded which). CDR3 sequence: CASSQGASGHTGELFF. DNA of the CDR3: TGCGCCAGCAGCCAGGGGGCTAGCGGACACACCGGGGAGCTGTTTTTT.